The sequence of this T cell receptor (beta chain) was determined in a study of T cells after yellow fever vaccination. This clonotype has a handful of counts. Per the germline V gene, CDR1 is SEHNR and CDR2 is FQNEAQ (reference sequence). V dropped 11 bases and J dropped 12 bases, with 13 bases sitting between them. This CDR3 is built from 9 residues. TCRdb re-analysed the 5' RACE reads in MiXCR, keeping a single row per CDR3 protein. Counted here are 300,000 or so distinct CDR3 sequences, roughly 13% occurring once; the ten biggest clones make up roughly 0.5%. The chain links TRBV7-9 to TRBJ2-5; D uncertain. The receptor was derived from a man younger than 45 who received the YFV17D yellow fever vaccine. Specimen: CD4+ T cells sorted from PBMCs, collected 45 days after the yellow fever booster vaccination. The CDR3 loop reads CAVRHLKYF. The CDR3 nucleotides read TGTGCCGTCCGACACCTTAAGTACTTC.